Following are 10 T cell receptor beta chains from one sample sequenced in a study of blood T cell repertoires in COVID-19. Measured with immunoSEQ multiplex PCR; TCRdb has only the in-frame clones, and not every one. Among 260,000 or so clones listed, 88% were seen once. Sequenced input: PBMCs or T cells enriched from blood (not recorded which). These receptors all come from a woman in her thirties or forties with acute COVID-19.

V usage is TRBV7-9 and J usage is TRBJ2-3; 9 bases fit TRBD2. J gave up 2 bases and V 8 bases, and 5 bases lay outside the gene matches. This CDR3 is built from 14 residues. Germline CDR1 is SEHNR and CDR2 is FQNEAQ (reference sequence). The DNA of the CDR3 is TGTGCCAGCCAAGCGGGAGGAGCCACAGATACGCAGTATTTT. It translates to CASQAGGATDTQYF.

This chain uses TRBV5-1 with TRBJ2-7, with 7 bases fitting TRBD2. This CDR3 contains 16 residues. Germline V CDR1 and CDR2: SGHRS, YFSETQ. J gave up 0 bases and V 3 bases, and 9 bases lay outside the gene matches. CDR3 coding DNA: TGCGCCAGCAGCTGGACTGGGCGCGGGAGCTCCTACGAGCAGTACTTC. It yields the protein CASSWTGRGSSYEQYF.

The chain carries TRBV4-3 and TRBJ2-1; D remains ambiguous. With 3 bases removed from V and 7 bases from J, the gap between germline ends came to 13 bases. The germline V gene has CDR1 LGHNA and CDR2 YSLEER. The CDR3 loop spans 14 amino acids. The CDR3 DNA reads as TGCGCCAGCAGCCAGGAAAACGACGGGAATGAGCAGTTCTTC. This gives the protein CASSQENDGNEQFF.

The chain is built from TRBV7-2 and TRBJ2-4, with 9 bases fitting TRBD2. The CDR3 runs 14 residues. Germline V gene data show CDR1 as SGHTA and CDR2 as FQGNSA. The J segment lost 5 bases and the V segment lost 1 base, leaving 0 bases of the junction unmatched. CDR3 sequence: CASSLGLAENIQYF. For the CDR3, the DNA is TGTGCCAGCAGCTTAGGACTAGCGGAAAACATTCAGTACTTC. The whole variable domain, remainder taken from reference TRBV7-2 and TRBJ2-4, is GAGVSQSPSNKVTEKGKDVELRCDPISGHTALYWYRQSLGQGLEFLIYFQGNSAPDKSGLPSDRFSAERTGGSVSTLTIQRTQQEDSAVYLCASSLGLAENIQYFGAGTRLSVL.

This clone was detected only a few times. The rearrangement uses TRBV20-1 and TRBJ1-6; weak D call: TRBD1 (6 bases). V was trimmed by 3 bases and J by 6 bases, leaving 15 bases between them. This CDR3 comprises 15 residues. The germline CDR1 and CDR2 sequences are DFQATT and SNEGSKA (reference sequence). CDR3 residues: CSASESRGGNSPLHF. The CDR3 DNA follows: TGCAGTGCTAGTGAGTCCAGGGGCGGTAATTCACCCCTCCACTTT.

This chain uses TRBV12-5 with TRBJ1-1, with a possible D match to TRBD1 (6 bases). Germline CDR1 LGHNT, CDR2 FRNRAP. Trimming left V 3 bases short and J 8 bases short, with 10 bases between. The CDR3 totals 12 residues. The CDR3 loop reads CASGLEQGEAFF. Written as DNA, the CDR3 is TGTGCTAGTGGTTTAGAACAGGGCGAAGCTTTCTTT.

The rearrangement joins TRBV2 to TRBJ1-2; D is perhaps TRBD1 (6 bases). This CDR3 has 12 amino acids. Germline V gene sequence: CDR1 SNHLY, CDR2 FYNNEI. V was pared by 7 bases and J by 7 bases, with 13 bases between. The chain's CDR3 is CASTPGTFGYTF. CDR3 nucleotides: TGTGCCAGCACCCCGGGGACATTTGGCTACACCTTC.

As to this clone: The sample holds other DNA sequences that translate to the same CDR3. This chain joins TRBV19 and TRBJ1-5, with 7 bases matching TRBD1. The germline CDR1 and CDR2 sequences are LNHDA and SQIVND (reference sequence). This CDR3 spans 15 amino acids. J gave up 2 bases and V 1 base, and 2 bases lay outside the gene matches. The DNA of the CDR3 is TGTGCCAGTAGTATAGGACAGGGTGGCAATCAGCCCCAGCATTTT. Protein: CASSIGQGGNQPQHF. The full variable domain, in which reference TRBV19 and TRBJ1-5 provide the parts outside the CDR3, is DGGITQSPKYLFRKEGQNVTLSCEQNLNHDAMYWYRQDPGQGLRLIYYSQIVNDFQKGDIAEGYSVSREKKESFPLTVTSAQKNPTAFYLCASSIGQGGNQPQHFGDGTRLSIL.

This chain uses TRBV5-8 with TRBJ1-1; 8 positions agree with TRBD1. The germline V gene has CDR1 SGHTS and CDR2 YDEGEE. V was pared by 4 bases and J by 1 base, with 6 bases of the junction left unmatched. The CDR3 is made up of 15 amino acids. The CDR3 here is CASSLDGQGNTEAFF. In nucleotides, the CDR3 is TGTGCCAGCAGCCTAGACGGACAGGGGAACACTGAAGCTTTCTTT.

The chain uses TRBV28 and TRBJ2-1, with 11 bases identical to TRBD2. This CDR3 spans 20 amino acids. The V and J ends lost 7 bases and 7 bases, in that order; junction bases with no gene match: 24. Germline lookup yields CDR1 MDHEN and CDR2 SYDVKM. CDR3 sequence (DNA): TGTGCCAGCACAACCTGGGGGGGACTAGCGGACCCTTTGGAGCGGAATGAGCAGTTCTTC. Protein product: CASTTWGGLADPLERNEQFF.